The clone carrying this T cell receptor (beta chain) has at least ten counts. Its antigen is not known. The entry originates in a study of identical twins. V was shortened by 3 bases and J by 5 bases, with 13 bases between the two germline ends. Germline CDR1 is LGHNA and CDR2 is YSLEER. The CDR3 runs to 14 residues. A single record per CDR3 protein comes from TCRdb applying MiXCR to the 5' RACE reads. The table has under 250,000 distinct CDR3 sequences, around 10% seen once; the top ten hold roughly 5%. Regarding the study as a whole: Abundant beta clonotypes from cord blood bore fewer insertions; memory repertoires lacked this pattern.

The sequence came from a woman aged 18-30 years in good health. The sequenced sample consisted of memory (CD45RO+) T cells sorted from blood. The gene calls are TRBV4-3 and TRBJ1-2, with D perhaps TRBD1 (6 bases). The CDR3 nucleotides read TGCGCCAGCAGCCATACCGCGGACAGTTATGGCTACACCTTC. Amino acid sequence: CASSHTADSYGYTF.